This TCR beta chain was documented in a study of blood T cell repertoires in COVID-19. Whole-study context: Material from acute and convalescent COVID-19 was sourced from the United States, Italy and Spain.

Using immunoSEQ multiplex PCR, the repertoire was profiled, and TCRdb retains in-frame clones only, with some absent. The sample lists about 110,000 clones, about 85% occurring once. Per germline, CDR1 MDHEN and CDR2 SYDVKM. V was clipped by 1 base and J by 6 bases, with 6 bases between them. The CDR3 runs to 12 residues. Material for sequencing was peripheral blood. V is TRBV28 and J is TRBJ1-1; D is undetermined. The source is a man between 40 and 49 years old with acute or convalescent COVID-19. For the CDR3, the DNA is TGTGCCAGCAGTTTATCAGGTTCTGAAGCTTTCTTT. Protein: CASSLSGSEAFF.